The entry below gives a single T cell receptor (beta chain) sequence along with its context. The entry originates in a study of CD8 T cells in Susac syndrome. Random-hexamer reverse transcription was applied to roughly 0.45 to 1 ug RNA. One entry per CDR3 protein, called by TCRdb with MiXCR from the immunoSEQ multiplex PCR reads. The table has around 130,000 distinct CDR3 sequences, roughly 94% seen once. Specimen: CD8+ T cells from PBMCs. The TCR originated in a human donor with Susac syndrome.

This chain's CDR3 is CATSDFRTGREKLFF. The CDR3 DNA reads TGTGCCACCAGTGATTTCCGGACAGGGAGGGAAAAACTGTTTTTT. The genes are TRBV24-1 and TRBJ1-4, with 8 bases aligning to TRBD1. J was trimmed by 8 bases and V by 1 base; bases with no gene match: 5. CDR1 and CDR2 from the germline V gene are KGHDR and SFDVKD. The CDR3 runs 15 residues.